This entry features one TCR beta chain sequence. Antigen: not known. This likely comes from a read error, as the CDR3 has no conserved phenylalanine or tryptophan at its end. The DNA is left out, because the CDR3 cannot be placed on it with certainty; the CDR3 is given as TCRdb lists it. The V gene's germline CDR1 is MNHEY and CDR2 SVGAGI. The length of the CDR3 is 11 amino acids, counting both ends. The data derive from a study of tumor-infiltrating lymphocytes in primary liver carcinoma. General observations from the study: Tumors had a top-250-clone fraction that was significantly higher than blood (p = 0.039). Overlap in tumor-adjacent and tumor-blood pairs fell below that of tumor region pairs.

With 500 to 650 ng total RNA as template and a constant-region primer, TCR beta cDNA was made. Nested multiplex PCR, run for three rounds with slightly modified ARM-PCR, yielded TCR beta libraries. Investigators reported that the first two PCR rounds, at roughly 10 cycles each, used TRBV1-TRBV30 forward primers with a C-beta reverse primer. In TCRdb, the multiplex PCR reads were re-called with MiXCR into one record per CDR3 protein. In the table there are under 150,000 distinct CDR3 sequences, 55% to 70% of which are singletons. For each extraction, RNA and DNA were obtained together from roughly 20-30 mg of unsorted bulk tissue.

The chain combines TRBV6-5 with TRBJ2-5; the D call in the table, TRBD2, was not verified against the DNA. The sample taken for sequencing was tumor-adjacent normal liver tissue. This receptor was identified in a woman aged 55 to 70 with primary liver carcinoma and hepatitis B virus infection. The CDR3 spells CASRQAGGDYS.